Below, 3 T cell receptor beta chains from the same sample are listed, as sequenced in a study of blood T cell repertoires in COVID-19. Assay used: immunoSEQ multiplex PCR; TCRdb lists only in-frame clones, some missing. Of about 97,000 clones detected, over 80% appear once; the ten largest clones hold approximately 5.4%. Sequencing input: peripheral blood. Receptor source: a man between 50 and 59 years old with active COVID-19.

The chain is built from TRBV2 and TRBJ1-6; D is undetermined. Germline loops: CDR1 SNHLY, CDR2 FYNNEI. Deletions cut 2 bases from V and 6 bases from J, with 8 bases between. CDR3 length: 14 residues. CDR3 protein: CASSEYPGNSPLHF. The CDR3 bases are TGTGCCAGCAGTGAATATCCGGGTAATTCACCCCTCCACTTT. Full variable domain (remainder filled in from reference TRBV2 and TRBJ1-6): EPEVTQTPSHQVTQMGQEVILRCVPISNHLYFYWYRQILGQKVEFLVSFYNNEISEKSEIFDDQFSVERPDGSNFTLKIRSTKLEDSAMYFCASSEYPGNSPLHFGNGTRLTVT.

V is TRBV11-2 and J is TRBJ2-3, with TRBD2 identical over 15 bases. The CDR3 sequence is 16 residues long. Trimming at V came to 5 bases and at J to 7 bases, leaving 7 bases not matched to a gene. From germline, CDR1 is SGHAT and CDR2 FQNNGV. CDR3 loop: CASSPVGTSGRYTQYF. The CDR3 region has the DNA TGTGCCAGCAGCCCAGTGGGGACTAGCGGGAGGTATACGCAGTATTTT.

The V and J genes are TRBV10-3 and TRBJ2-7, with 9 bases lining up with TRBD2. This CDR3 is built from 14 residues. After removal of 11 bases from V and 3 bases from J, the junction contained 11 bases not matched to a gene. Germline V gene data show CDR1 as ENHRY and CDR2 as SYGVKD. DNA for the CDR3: TGTGCCGTAGCTCGACCTAGCGGGATCTACGAGCAGTACTTC. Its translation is CAVARPSGIYEQYF.